A selection of T cell receptor beta chains follows, all from one sample in a study of T cells in Graves' hyperthyroidism and ophthalmopathy. TCRdb processed the multiplex PCR reads anew with MiXCR; each CDR3 protein has one entry. The sample has hundreds of thousands of distinct CDR3 sequences, about 14% seen once. Sequenced material: blood. The receptors were gathered from a woman aged 45-59 years with Graves' ophthalmopathy. Both conserved end residues are part of each CDR3. Fields, in order: CDR3 protein, CDR3 DNA, V gene, J gene, D gene, clone size. The D gene is left open where the match is weak. Expanded clones get a size class; other rows say once, few or many, or leave the size out.

CASSTRDLNYGYTF,TGTGCCAGTAGTACGCGAGACCTGAACTATGGCTACACCTTC,TRBV19,TRBJ1-2,NA,NA
CASSLARFTSNYTF,TGCGCCAGCAGCTTGGCCAGGTTCACATCGAACTACACCTTC,TRBV5-1,TRBJ1-2,NA,NA
CASSPGLAQETQYF,TGTGCCAGCAGCCCCGGACTAGCCCAAGAGACCCAGTACTTC,TRBV7-2,TRBJ2-5,TRBD2,many
CASSLRRQGAYEQYF,TGCGCCAGCAGCTTGAGGCGACAGGGCGCCTACGAGCAGTACTTC,TRBV5-1,TRBJ2-7,TRBD1,few
CASSLDSYNSPLHF,TGTGCCAGCAGTTTGGACTCCTATAATTCACCCCTCCACTTT,TRBV12-3/TRBV12-4,TRBJ1-6,NA,many
CASSPPFGSGHYGYTF,TGTGCCAGCTCACCACCATTCGGGAGCGGGCACTATGGCTACACCTTC,TRBV18,TRBJ1-2,NA,many
CASSAGTYTGELFF,TGTGCCAGCAGTGCCGGGACATACACCGGGGAGCTGTTTTTT,TRBV6-1,TRBJ2-2,NA,few
CASSVEGAWSSYNEQFF,TGTGCCAGCAGCGTAGAAGGGGCGTGGAGCTCCTACAATGAGCAGTTCTTC,TRBV9,TRBJ2-1,NA,NA
CASSESGATGDDTQYF,TGTGCCAGCAGTGAAAGTGGGGCAACAGGAGACGATACGCAGTATTTT,TRBV28,TRBJ2-3,NA,many
CATSPSGGSEQFF,TGTGCCACCAGCCCATCGGGGGGGAGTGAGCAGTTCTTC,TRBV15,TRBJ2-1,TRBD2,NA
CASSAGTSGRAGDEQFF,TGTGCCAGCAGCGCCGGGACTAGCGGGAGGGCCGGGGATGAGCAGTTCTTC,TRBV9,TRBJ2-1,TRBD2,few
CASRSRHLFTGELFF,TGTGCCAGCAGATCGCGACATCTTTTCACCGGGGAGCTGTTTTTT,TRBV12-3/TRBV12-4,TRBJ2-2,NA,few
CAISLGTSGYTQYF,TGTGCCATCAGCCTCGGGACTAGCGGGTATACGCAGTATTTT,TRBV10-3,TRBJ2-3,TRBD2,many
CASSQPGPYEQYF,TGTGCCAGTAGCCAACCGGGGCCCTACGAGCAGTACTTC,TRBV3-1,TRBJ2-7,NA,few
CASSLDRGPREQYF,TGTGCCAGCAGTTTGGACAGGGGGCCTCGGGAGCAGTACTTC,TRBV28,TRBJ2-7,TRBD1,few
CASSLRQGAGELFF,TGTGCCAGCAGCTTAAGGCAGGGGGCCGGGGAGCTGTTTTTT,TRBV7-8,TRBJ2-2,TRBD1,once
CSVEDEGNTEAFF,TGCAGCGTTGAAGATGAGGGGAACACTGAAGCTTTCTTT,TRBV29-1,TRBJ1-1,NA,many
CAWSPRAGTTTDTQYF,TGTGCCTGGAGTCCTCGAGCGGGGACTACCACAGATACGCAGTATTTT,TRBV30,TRBJ2-3,TRBD2,NA
CSVGPSGRTDTQYF,TGCAGCGTTGGTCCTAGCGGGAGAACAGATACGCAGTATTTT,TRBV29-1,TRBJ2-3,TRBD2,many
CASSSKTVGNEQFF,TGTGCCAGCAGCTCAAAAACGGTAGGGAATGAGCAGTTCTTC,TRBV7-9,TRBJ2-1,NA,many
CSAKSRGAAGNTIYF,TGCAGTGCTAAATCCCGGGGGGCGGCAGGAAACACCATATATTTT,TRBV20-1,TRBJ1-3,NA,few
CASSFGGNYNEQFF,TGTGCCAGCAGTTTTGGCGGGAACTACAATGAGCAGTTCTTC,TRBV27,TRBJ2-1,NA,few
CASGASRSYEQYF,TGTGCCAGTGGGGCTAGCCGCTCCTACGAGCAGTACTTC,TRBV7-2,TRBJ2-7,NA,many
CASSFGSADYNEQFF,TGTGCCAGCAGTTTTGGGTCGGCAGATTACAATGAGCAGTTCTTC,TRBV28,TRBJ2-1,NA,many
CASSEERGTEAFF,TGTGCCAGCAGTGAGGAGCGCGGGACTGAAGCTTTCTTT,TRBV2,TRBJ1-1,NA,few
CASRGTHPYEQYF,TGTGCCAGCAGGGGAACTCACCCCTACGAGCAGTACTTC,TRBV27,TRBJ2-7,NA,few
CASSQRGRGQETQYF,TGTGCCAGCAGCCAGCGCGGGAGAGGTCAAGAGACCCAGTACTTC,TRBV3-1,TRBJ2-5,TRBD2,few
CASSYPGLVSEQFF,TGTGCCAGCAGTTACCCGGGACTAGTAAGTGAGCAGTTCTTC,TRBV6-2/TRBV6-3,TRBJ2-1,TRBD2,NA
CSAGLLVIEQFF,TGCAGCGCGGGGCTTCTAGTTATTGAGCAGTTCTTC,TRBV20-1,TRBJ2-1,NA,few
CASSRTPNYGYTF,TGTGCCAGCAGCCGAACCCCTAACTATGGCTACACCTTC,TRBV2,TRBJ1-2,NA,many
CSVPRPNNEQFF,TGCAGTGTTCCAAGGCCAAACAATGAGCAGTTCTTC,TRBV20-1,TRBJ2-1,NA,many
CASSSGGRPYEQYF,TGTGCCAGCAGTTCGGGAGGGAGGCCCTACGAGCAGTACTTC,TRBV27,TRBJ2-7,TRBD2,many
CASSLYAGVKTQHF,TGTGCCAGCAGTTTATACGCGGGAGTCAAGACCCAGCACTTC,TRBV12-3/TRBV12-4,TRBJ2-5,TRBD2,few
CASTSSSGGLAFTGELFF,TGTGCCAGCACCTCCTCGAGTGGGGGGCTAGCCTTCACCGGGGAGCTGTTTTTT,TRBV2,TRBJ2-2,NA,many
CASSPLAGETDTQYF,TGTGCCAGCAGCCCGCTAGCGGGAGAAACAGATACGCAGTATTTT,TRBV7-3,TRBJ2-3,TRBD2,NA
CASRTSGFTGELFF,TGTGCCAGTAGAACCTCAGGGTTCACCGGGGAGCTGTTTTTT,TRBV19,TRBJ2-2,NA,NA
CASSLYGPSADTQYF,TGTGCCAGCAGCCTCTATGGCCCGTCCGCAGATACGCAGTATTTT,TRBV12-3/TRBV12-4,TRBJ2-3,NA,NA
CASSYWQGVTEAFF,TGTGCCAGCAGCTATTGGCAGGGGGTCACTGAAGCTTTCTTT,TRBV5-5,TRBJ1-1,TRBD1,many
CSARIIGAFQPQHF,TGCAGTGCTAGAATTATAGGGGCGTTCCAGCCCCAGCATTTT,TRBV20-1,TRBJ1-5,NA,few
CASSWGLAGVDEQYF,TGTGCCAGTAGTTGGGGACTAGCGGGAGTCGACGAGCAGTACTTC,TRBV19,TRBJ2-7,TRBD2,NA
CASTGQGKGTNEKLFF,TGTGCCAGTACTGGCCAGGGTAAGGGGACTAATGAAAAACTGTTTTTT,TRBV19,TRBJ1-4,NA,NA
CASSPPTSGTLYEQYF,TGTGCCAGCAGCCCCCCGACTAGCGGGACCCTCTACGAGCAGTACTTC,TRBV7-9,TRBJ2-7,TRBD2,many
CASSWDREGNQPQHF,TGTGCCAGCAGCTGGGACAGGGAAGGCAATCAGCCCCAGCATTTT,TRBV28,TRBJ1-5,TRBD1,few
CASSLGLAGIPYEQYF,TGTGCCAGCAGCTTGGGACTAGCGGGGATCCCCTACGAGCAGTACTTC,TRBV9,TRBJ2-7,TRBD2,NA
CASSRARRIYEQYF,TGTGCCAGCAGCCGAGCGCGGCGAATCTACGAGCAGTACTTC,TRBV12-3/TRBV12-4,TRBJ2-7,NA,many
CASSGSDTDTQYF,TGCGCCAGCAGTGGGAGCGACACAGATACGCAGTATTTT,TRBV5-1,TRBJ2-3,NA,few
CSASGHQNYEQYF,TGCAGTGCTAGTGGTCATCAGAACTACGAGCAGTACTTC,TRBV20-1,TRBJ2-7,NA,many
CARRGSGRNEQFF,TGTGCCCGAAGAGGTAGCGGAAGAAATGAGCAGTTCTTC,TRBV30,TRBJ2-1,NA,many
CASRVSFGNIQYF,TGTGCCAGCAGAGTTTCATTTGGAAACATTCAGTACTTC,TRBV2,TRBJ2-4,NA,many
CASSLVVGVGSYNEQLF,NA,TRBV5-1,TRBJ2-1,NA,NA
CASSLVMAFGYEQYF,TGTGCCAGCAGCTTAGTTATGGCTTTTGGGTACGAGCAGTACTTC,TRBV7-2,TRBJ2-7,NA,many
CSAALQDTQYF,TGCAGTGCCGCACTCCAGGATACGCAGTATTTT,TRBV20-1,TRBJ2-3,NA,many